The clone carrying this T cell receptor (beta chain) was counted many times. Its antigen is undetermined. This entry belongs to a study of T cells in Graves' hyperthyroidism and ophthalmopathy. Exclusions: uncontrolled infection, other autoimmune disease, pregnancy, lactation. RNA transcripts provided the source from which TCR beta CDR3 regions were amplified. TCR CDR3 regions were first amplified by RT-PCR with HTBI primers. TCRdb reprocessed the multiplex PCR reads via MiXCR and lists one record per CDR3 protein. The table includes hundreds of thousands of distinct CDR3 sequences, over 12% detected once. Study-wide findings and caveats: Blood also contained most expanded thyroid clonotypes above 0.001.

The CDR3 covers 14 residues. CDR1 is SGHRS, CDR2 YFSETQ, per germline. V gave up 0 bases and J gave up 3 bases, with 9 bases separating them. This chain joins TRBV5-1 and TRBJ1-1; D gene unclear. The clonotype comes from a woman aged 40 to 49 with Graves' ophthalmopathy. The specimen sequenced was blood. The CDR3 loop reads CASSLEWRDTEAFF. As DNA, the CDR3 is TGCGCCAGCAGCTTGGAGTGGAGGGACACTGAAGCTTTCTTT.